Listed here are 2 T cell receptor beta chains from one sample, sequenced in a study of T cell responses to AZD1222 COVID-19 vaccine. Clones were read by immunoSEQ multiplex PCR, and TCRdb kept only the in-frame ones, dropping some. The top ten hold around 6.1% of the sample, which has approximately 120,000 clones, roughly 88% seen once. The sequenced sample was peripheral blood, obtained on day 0 of AZD1222 vaccination. These receptors came from an adult in good health.

The chain couples TRBV7-9 to TRBJ2-2; 8 bases are shared with TRBD1. This CDR3 has 14 amino acids. After removal of 5 bases from V and 9 bases from J, the junction contained 8 bases not matched to a gene. Germline assignment: CDR1 SEHNR and CDR2 FQNEAQ (reference sequence). The CDR3 bases are TGTGCCAGCAGCGATGACAGGGGTAGCTGGGAGCTGTTTTTT. Encoded protein: CASSDDRGSWELFF.

The chain is built from TRBV6-6 and TRBJ2-3, with D possibly being TRBD2 (6 bases). The CDR3 sequence is 15 residues long. Germline CDR1 reads MNHNY; CDR2 reads SVGAGI (reference sequence). V was shortened by 2 bases and J by 1 base, with 10 bases between the two germline ends. The CDR3 DNA is TGTGCCAGCAGTTACGGGGGGTTTGGCACAGATACGCAGTATTTT. It translates to CASSYGGFGTDTQYF.